The 15 T cell receptor beta chains given below trace back to one sample, sequenced in a study of blood T cell repertoires in COVID-19. This table comes from immunoSEQ multiplex PCR, and its TCRdb copy is limited to in-frame clones, with some not included. The repertoire holds 55,000 to 80,000 clones, with approximately 83% as singletons. Material: peripheral blood. These receptors came from a human donor in a cohort sampled during active COVID-19.

This chain uses TRBV19 with TRBJ1-5; 7 bases match TRBD1. With V trimmed by 1 base and J by 7 bases, 13 bases remained unmatched. Germline assignment: CDR1 LNHDA and CDR2 SQIVND (reference sequence). This CDR3 spans 17 amino acids. CDR3 region: CASSIGPAGRGRQPQHF. The CDR3 DNA is TGTGCCAGTAGTATAGGCCCGGCGGGCAGGGGGAGGCAGCCCCAGCATTTT.

This clone occurred a few times. Written as DNA, the CDR3 is TGTGCCAGCTCACCAGACTCGTATAGCAATCAGCCCCAGCATTTT. This translates into CASSPDSYSNQPQHF. This chain joins TRBV18 and TRBJ1-5, with D uncertain. The CDR3 is 15 residues long. Germline CDR1 reads KGHSH; CDR2 reads LQKENI. Trimming took off 2 bases at V and 0 bases at J, with 8 bases between the two ends.

The chain is built from TRBV5-6 and TRBJ2-2; 7 bases are shared with TRBD1. V dropped 0 bases and J dropped 5; count of bases not matched to a gene: 7. This CDR3 comprises 16 residues. Germline lookup yields CDR1 SGHDT and CDR2 YYEEEE. Here the CDR3 reads CASSLARGLETGELFF. CDR3 nucleotide sequence: TGTGCCAGCAGCTTGGCAAGGGGGCTAGAGACCGGGGAGCTGTTTTTT.

The genes are TRBV30 and TRBJ2-1; 8 nucleotides line up with TRBD1. Trimming at V came to 1 base and at J to 0 bases, leaving 2 bases not matched to a gene. Germline-derived CDR1 and CDR2 are GTSNPN and SVGIG (reference sequence). This CDR3 has 15 residues. This CDR3 is CAWSAGTGSYNEQFF. CDR3 nucleotides: TGTGCCTGGAGTGCCGGGACAGGCTCCTACAATGAGCAGTTCTTC.

The rearrangement uses TRBV6-5 and TRBJ1-6, with D perhaps TRBD1 (6 bases). The CDR3 runs to 16 residues. Deletions cut 3 bases from V and 10 bases from J, with 19 bases between. Germline V CDR1 and CDR2: MNHEY, SVGAGI. The CDR3 nucleotides read TGTGCCAGCAGTTATAACGCGGCGGGAGGGGGATCACCCCTCCACTTT. Its translation is CASSYNAAGGGSPLHF.

This clone was seen a few times. The CDR3: CASSLGGGWSHQPQHF. The CDR3 DNA reads as TGTGCCAGCAGCTTGGGTGGAGGGTGGTCTCATCAGCCCCAGCATTTT. V is TRBV5-8 and J is TRBJ1-5; no clear D gene. Germline V CDR1 and CDR2: SGHTS, YDEGEE. V was trimmed by 0 bases and J by 5 bases, leaving 15 bases between them. The CDR3 runs 16 residues.

The chain uses TRBV12-3 or TRBV12-4 and TRBJ1-2; tentative D call: TRBD1 (6 bases). V lost 4 bases to trimming and J lost 6 bases, with 12 bases between them. CDR3 length: 13 amino acids. DNA for the CDR3: TGTGCCAGCAGTTCCCGGGGGGCCGATGGCTACACCTTC. Its protein is CASSSRGADGYTF.

The V call is TRBV13, the J call TRBJ2-5; 7 bases line up with TRBD1. The CDR3 runs 15 residues. The junction had 8 bases not matched to a gene; V was cut back by 4 bases and J by 3 bases. Germline values: CDR1 PRHDT, CDR2 FYEKMQ (reference sequence). As DNA, the CDR3 is TGTGCCAGCAGCTCCCGGACAGGCGCAAAAGAGACCCAGTACTTC. Residues: CASSSRTGAKETQYF.

The CDR3 spells CATSGATYNEQFF. Here the CDR3 DNA reads TGTGCCACCAGTGGTGCGACTTACAATGAGCAGTTCTTC. V is TRBV24-1 and J is TRBJ2-1; D is uncertain. The CDR3 spans 13 residues. The germline V and J ends were trimmed by 5 bases and 4 bases, with 8 bases remaining between them. Per germline, CDR1 KGHDR and CDR2 SFDVKD.

The chain links TRBV6-2 or TRBV6-3 to TRBJ1-2; D is unresolved. V shed 2 bases and J shed 10 bases, with 11 bases lying between them. Germline V gene lookup returns CDR1 MNHEY and CDR2 SVGEGT. This CDR3 is built from 12 residues. The CDR3 DNA follows: TGTGCCAGCAGTTACGGTTCGAGGCCCTACACCTTC. Translated, it gives CASSYGSRPYTF.

The chain links TRBV30 to TRBJ2-1; tentatively, D is TRBD1 (5 bases). The ends were cut back, 8 bases at V and 3 bases at J, with 17 bases in the middle. The CDR3 consists of 14 residues. Germline V gene sequence: CDR1 GTSNPN, CDR2 SVGIG (reference sequence). CDR3 residues: CAIQTDSNYNEQFF. The CDR3, as DNA: TGTGCCATACAGACAGATTCAAACTACAATGAGCAGTTCTTC.

V and J are TRBV9 and TRBJ2-6; D remains unclear. The germline gives CDR1 SGDLS, CDR2 YYNGEE. The CDR3 contains 16 residues. V was trimmed by 0 bases and J by 3 bases, leaving 10 bases between them. The CDR3 bases are TGTGCCAGCAGCGTAGGAAGCCCGAGTGGGGCCAACGTCCTGACTTTC. Protein sequence: CASSVGSPSGANVLTF.

In regard to this clone: Other DNA sequences in the sample encode the same CDR3. The V and J genes are TRBV2 and TRBJ2-5; TRBD1 aligns across 10 bases. CDR1 and CDR2 (germline): SNHLY, FYNNEI. V shed 6 bases, J shed 5 bases, and the junction held 0 bases outside the gene matches. This CDR3 is 12 amino acids long. CDR3: CASRDRGETQYF. CDR3 DNA: TGTGCCAGCAGGGACAGGGGGGAGACCCAGTACTTC.

The V gene is TRBV28, the J gene TRBJ1-4; D gene uncertain. Germline V gives CDR1 MDHEN, CDR2 SYDVKM. The V end lost 4 bases, the J end lost 8 bases, and 14 bases lay between the germline ends. There are 14 residues in the CDR3. This CDR3 is CASSSPRGWEKLFF. The CDR3, as DNA: TGTGCCAGCAGTTCCCCCCGGGGTTGGGAAAAACTGTTTTTT.

This sequence joins TRBV30 and TRBJ1-5; 8 nucleotides match TRBD1. With 1 base clipped from V and 4 bases from J, the junction kept 6 bases outside the gene matches. Germline values: CDR1 GTSNPN, CDR2 SVGIG (reference sequence). The CDR3 extends over 15 amino acids. CDR3 DNA: TGTGCCTGGAGTGGGGCAGGGGGCCCTAATCAGCCCCAGCATTTT. Translating gives CAWSGAGGPNQPQHF.